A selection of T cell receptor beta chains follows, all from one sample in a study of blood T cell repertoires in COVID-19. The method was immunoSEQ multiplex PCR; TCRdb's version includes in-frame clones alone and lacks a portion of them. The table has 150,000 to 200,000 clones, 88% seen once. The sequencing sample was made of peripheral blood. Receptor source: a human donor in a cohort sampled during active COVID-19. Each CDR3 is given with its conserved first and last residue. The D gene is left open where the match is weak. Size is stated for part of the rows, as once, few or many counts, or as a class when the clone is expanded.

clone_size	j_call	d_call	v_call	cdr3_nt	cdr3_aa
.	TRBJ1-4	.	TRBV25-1	TGTGCCAGCAGAGCACAGGGAGCCGCGGTCTTT	CASRAQGAAVF
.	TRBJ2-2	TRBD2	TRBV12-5	TGTGCTAGTGGTTCCCTGACTAGCGGGGGGGCCGGGGAGCTGTTTTTT	CASGSLTSGGAGELFF
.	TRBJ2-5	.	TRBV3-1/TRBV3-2	TGTGCCAGCAGCCGCGGGACAGTCCAAGAGACCCAGTACTTC	CASSRGTVQETQYF
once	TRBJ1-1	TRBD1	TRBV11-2	TGTGCCAGCAGCTTAGATTGGGGCGGACAGGGCGAATTTGAAGCTTTCTTT	CASSLDWGGQGEFEAFF
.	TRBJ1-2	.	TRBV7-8	TGTGCCAGTTTATCATCATTGACTTCCTCATTCCCTTATGGCTACACCTTC	CASLSSLTSSFPYGYTF
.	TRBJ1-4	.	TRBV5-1	TGCGCCAGCAGCTTGGCTACTAGGGAAAAACTGTTTTTT	CASSLATREKLFF
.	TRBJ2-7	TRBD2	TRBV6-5	TGTGCCAGCAGTCCTCCCGCGGGAGGGCCCTACGAGCAGTACTTC	CASSPPAGGPYEQYF
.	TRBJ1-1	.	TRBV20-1	TGCAGTGCTAGTTGGGGGGCTGAAGCTTTCTTT	CSASWGAEAFF
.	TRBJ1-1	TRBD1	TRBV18	TGTGCCAGCTCACCAGGACAGGGCACGACTCGGTCTGAAGCTTTCTTT	CASSPGQGTTRSEAFF
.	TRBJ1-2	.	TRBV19	TGTGCCAGTACCAGGACAGCTTCTAACTATGGCTACACCTTC	CASTRTASNYGYTF
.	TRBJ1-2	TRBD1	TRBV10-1	TGCGCCACCTCGGGACAGGGTAAAGGCTACACCTTC	CATSGQGKGYTF
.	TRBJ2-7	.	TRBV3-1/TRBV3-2	TGTGCCAGCAGTCGTAGCGGAGGTCTGTACGAGCAGTACTTC	CASSRSGGLYEQYF